The 23 T cell receptor beta chains given below trace back to one sample, sequenced in a study of response to subunit inactivated influenza vaccine. TCRdb re-derived calls from the RT-PCR reads in MiXCR, one entry per CDR3 protein. The sample carries 600,000 to 700,000 distinct CDR3 sequences, 11% to 15% recorded once. The material sequenced was PBMCs from blood, taken 14 to 15 days before vaccination. These receptors all stem from a man in his forties or fifties who received an inactivated influenza vaccine.

V usage is TRBV12-3 or TRBV12-4 and J usage is TRBJ2-3; the match to TRBD2 covers 10 bases. The V and J ends lost 6 bases and 4 bases, in that order; junction bases with no gene match: 7. The CDR3 covers 15 residues. DNA of the CDR3: TGTGCCAGCAGGCGGCCTAGCGGGAGTTCAGATACGCAGTATTTT. As protein: CASRRPSGSSDTQYF.

This clonotype was seen a handful of times. This chain joins TRBV4-1 and TRBJ1-5; TRBD1 might be the D (6 bases). Germline values: CDR1 MGHRA, CDR2 YSYEKL. The V and J ends lost 1 base and 2 bases respectively, with 9 bases between them. The CDR3 totals 15 residues. The DNA for the CDR3 is TGCGCCAGCAGCCAAGGCAAGGGGGGCAATCAGCCCCAGCATTTT. Translating gives CASSQGKGGNQPQHF.

This clonotype occurred a few times. V and J are TRBV24-1 and TRBJ1-2, with D possibly being TRBD1 (5 bases). V was cut by 9 bases and J by 8 bases, with 18 bases left in between. CDR3 length: 13 residues. The germline CDR1 and CDR2 sequences are KGHDR and SFDVKD. CDR3 in amino acids: CATSPGPGGGYTF. The CDR3, as DNA: TGTGCCACCTCCCCGGGACCCGGTGGGGGCTACACCTTC.

This chain joins TRBV20-1 and TRBJ2-2; D may be TRBD1 (5 bases). Between the trimmed V and J ends, which lost 1 base and 5 bases, there was a span of 11 bases. The CDR3 consists of 14 residues. Germline V gives CDR1 DFQATT, CDR2 SNEGSKA (reference sequence). The CDR3 loop reads CSARGPGLTGELFF. DNA of the CDR3: TGCAGTGCTAGAGGTCCAGGGCTAACCGGGGAGCTGTTTTTT.

J is TRBJ2-4 and V is TRBV14; D is unclear. Trimming removed 0 bases at V and 0 bases at J, with 18 bases between. The CDR3 runs to 19 residues. The germline V gene has CDR1 SGHDN and CDR2 FVKESK. Here the CDR3 reads CASSQDRGAPDLAKNIQYF. The CDR3 nucleotides are TGTGCCAGCAGCCAAGATCGCGGAGCCCCAGACTTAGCCAAAAACATTCAGTACTTC. Looking up the rest from reference TRBV14 and TRBJ2-4 gives the full variable domain: EAGVTQFPSHSVIEKGQTVTLRCDPISGHDNLYWYRRVMGKEIKFLLHFVKESKQDESGMPNNRFLAERTGGTYSTLKVQPAELEDSGVYFCASSQDRGAPDLAKNIQYFGAGTRLSVL.

This clonotype was detected ten times or more. The CDR3 here is CASPGPGSGNTIYF. The CDR3 DNA reads as TGTGCCAGCCCTGGGCCAGGGTCTGGAAACACCATATATTTT. The V and J genes are TRBV7-9 and TRBJ1-3; TRBD1 is a possible D gene (5 bases). The germline V gene has CDR1 SEHNR and CDR2 FQNEAQ (reference sequence). The CDR3 has 14 amino acids. V was trimmed by 8 bases and J by 1 base, leaving 12 bases between them.

In its sample, this clonotype was seen a few times. This chain connects TRBV15 to TRBJ1-1; TRBD1 might be the D (6 bases). V dropped 1 base and J dropped 1 base, with 10 bases sitting between them. CDR1 and CDR2 from the germline V gene are LNHNV and YYDKDF (reference sequence). This CDR3 has 15 residues. CDR3 protein: CATSRVGGWNTEAFF. The CDR3 coding sequence is TGTGCCACCAGCAGAGTAGGGGGTTGGAACACTGAAGCTTTCTTT.

The chain links TRBV29-1 to TRBJ2-7, with D perhaps TRBD1 (6 bases). Trimming took 4 bases from V and 3 from J, leaving 10 bases between them. This CDR3 is built from 12 residues. Germline lookup yields CDR1 SQVTM and CDR2 ANQGSEA. CDR3 amino acids: CSVAFRGYEQYF. Here the CDR3 DNA reads TGCAGCGTTGCTTTCAGGGGCTACGAGCAGTACTTC.

This clonotype was recorded at least ten times. The chain joins TRBV12-3 or TRBV12-4 to TRBJ2-1, with 7 bases fitting TRBD2. The junction had 3 bases not matched to a gene; V was cut back by 1 base and J by 15 bases. The CDR3 runs to 11 residues. CDR3 in amino acids: CASSLGTRGFF. The CDR3 DNA is TGTGCCAGCAGTTTAGGGACTAGGGGGTTCTTC.

The rearrangement links TRBV12-5 to TRBJ2-1; TRBD2 aligns across 7 bases. The CDR3 has 12 residues. CDR1 is LGHNT, CDR2 FRNRAP, per germline. V was pared by 3 bases and J by 10 bases, with 3 bases of the junction left unmatched. CDR3: CASGFGDYEQFF. CDR3 bases: TGTGCTAGTGGTTTTGGGGACTACGAGCAGTTCTTC.

The J gene is TRBJ2-1, the V gene TRBV14, with TRBD2 matching over 7 bases. Germline values: CDR1 SGHDN, CDR2 FVKESK. CDR3 size: 17 residues. With V trimmed by 1 base and J by 6 bases, 12 bases remained unmatched. The DNA of the CDR3 is TGTGCCAGCAGCCAAGGGGCTTGGGGGAGGGCCCCCAATGAGCAGTTCTTC. It specifies CASSQGAWGRAPNEQFF.

This clonotype was detected ten times or more. The chain uses TRBV7-2 and TRBJ2-1, with 12 nucleotides matching TRBD2. This CDR3 has 15 residues. From germline, CDR1 is SGHTA and CDR2 FQGNSA. V trimming: 5 bases; J trimming: 5 bases; junction bases outside the gene matches: 4. The CDR3 nucleotides are TGTGCCAGCAGCACCCGGACTAGCGGGAACAATGAGCAGTTCTTC. It codes for CASSTRTSGNNEQFF. Drawing the rest from reference TRBV7-2 and TRBJ2-1, the complete variable domain is GAGVSQSPSNKVTEKGKDVELRCDPISGHTALYWYRQSLGQGLEFLIYFQGNSAPDKSGLPSDRFSAERTGGSVSTLTIQRTQQEDSAVYLCASSTRTSGNNEQFFGPGTRLTVL.

This clonotype appeared a few times. The V and J genes are TRBV7-8 and TRBJ2-7; D may be TRBD1 (6 bases). The V gene's germline CDR1 is SGHVS and CDR2 FQNEAQ. The CDR3 is 13 amino acids. Deletions cut 3 bases from V and 5 bases from J, with 11 bases between. CDR3 coding DNA: TGTGCCAGCAGCTTCGCCAGGGGCCACGAGCAGTACTTC. This encodes CASSFARGHEQYF.

The table lists this clonotype with a few counts. One end of the junction fails to match germline, which may point to a read error. The V and J genes are TRBV28 and TRBJ1-1, with D perhaps matching TRBD1 (6 bases). CDR1 and CDR2 from the germline V gene are MDHEN and SYDVKM. The CDR3 sequence is 14 residues long. CDR3 nucleotides: TGTGCCACCATCGAGAAAACGGCAGGGGAGCAAGCCTTCTTT. Translated, it gives CATIEKTAGEQAFF.

This clonotype was seen more than once but under ten times. This sequence joins TRBV20-1 and TRBJ2-3, with 14 nucleotides matching TRBD2. Germline V gene sequence: CDR1 DFQATT, CDR2 SNEGSKA (reference sequence). After removal of 3 bases from V and 11 bases from J, the junction contained 10 bases not matched to a gene. The CDR3 runs 15 residues. The CDR3 DNA reads TGCAGTGCTAGGGACGGGACTAGCGGGAGTACTCGGCAGTATTTT. Residues: CSARDGTSGSTRQYF.

The rearrangement links TRBV28 to TRBJ1-4; 9 nucleotides align to TRBD1. The CDR3 contains 14 residues. V was pared by 4 bases and J by 10 bases, with 7 bases of the junction left unmatched. CDR1 is MDHEN and CDR2 is SYDVKM in the germline V gene. The CDR3 DNA reads TGTGCCAGCAGTTCGACGGGACAGGGTTCAAAACTGTTTTTT. This codes for CASSSTGQGSKLFF.

The V gene is TRBV20-1, the J gene TRBJ2-7, with D uncertain. The CDR3 loop spans 12 amino acids. The ends were cut back, 4 bases at V and 0 bases at J, with 7 bases in the middle. Germline V gene sequence: CDR1 DFQATT, CDR2 SNEGSKA (reference sequence). The CDR3 here is CSATGSSYEQYF. The CDR3 region has the DNA TGCAGTGCTACGGGCTCCTCCTACGAGCAGTACTTC.

The chain carries TRBV20-1 and TRBJ2-5; 7 bases align to TRBD2. CDR1 and CDR2 from the germline V gene are DFQATT and SNEGSKA (reference sequence). V shed 7 bases and J 5 bases; nucleotides not matched to a gene: 16. CDR3 length: 15 amino acids. The CDR3 DNA sequence: TGCAGTGTCAATCCTTCGGAGCGGGATGTGGAGACCCAGTACTTC. Amino acids: CSVNPSERDVETQYF.

The gene calls are TRBV27 and TRBJ1-1, with 7 bases fitting TRBD1. Germline CDR1 and CDR2: MNHEY and SMNVEV (reference sequence). CDR3 size: 17 residues. V shed 4 bases, J shed 6 bases, and the junction held 17 bases outside the gene matches. The CDR3 region is CASSSTGASLELAEAFF. The CDR3 bases are TGTGCCAGCAGTTCCACAGGGGCCTCCCTCGAGTTAGCTGAAGCTTTCTTT.

The V call is TRBV20-1, the J call TRBJ1-6; 9 bases align to TRBD1. The CDR3 covers 13 residues. The V gene end was trimmed by 3 bases and the J gene end by 7 bases; junction bases not matched to a gene: 1. Germline assignment: CDR1 DFQATT and CDR2 SNEGSKA (reference sequence). The CDR3 sequence: CSARGQGNSPLHF. CDR3 bases: TGCAGTGCTAGGGGACAGGGAAATTCACCCCTCCACTTT.

This chain joins TRBV4-3 and TRBJ1-2; TRBD1 aligns across 7 bases. The germline V gene has CDR1 LGHNA and CDR2 YSLEER. The ends lost 3 bases at V and 4 bases at J; junction bases unmatched: 5. The CDR3 sequence is 14 residues long. CDR3 sequence (DNA): TGCGCCAGCAGCCAGTACGGGACAGCCTATGGCTACACCTTC. This sequence encodes CASSQYGTAYGYTF.

The chain joins TRBV7-9 to TRBJ2-3; maybe TRBD1 (6 bases). V lost 2 bases and J lost 2, with 14 bases in between. The germline V gene encodes CDR1 SEHNR and CDR2 FQNEAQ (reference sequence). This CDR3 has 16 amino acids. The CDR3 sequence: CASSLSGRGDTDTQYF. As DNA, the CDR3 is TGTGCCAGCAGCTTATCTGGCAGGGGCGACACAGATACGCAGTATTTT.

The chain recombines TRBV4-1 with TRBJ1-2, with D possibly TRBD1 on 5 matching bases. In germline, CDR1 is MGHRA, CDR2 YSYEKL. CDR3 size: 14 residues. V was clipped by 1 base and J by 5 bases, with 11 bases between them. The CDR3 coding sequence is TGCGCCAGCAGCCAAGGTGGGACGCCTTATGGCTACACCTTC. Translating gives CASSQGGTPYGYTF.